A single TCR beta chain is shown here with its context. Its antigen remains unidentified. Germline lookup yields CDR1 SNHLY and CDR2 FYNNEI. Trimming left V 6 bases short and J 6 bases short, with 17 bases between. CDR3 length: 14 residues. The sample is drawn from a study of cytomegalovirus exposure and HLA in healthy donors. Primers for the PCR totalled 60 Vbeta and 13 Jbeta. Data came from immunoSEQ multiplex PCR; TCRdb stores just in-frame clones and leaves some out. This sample has some 91,000 clones, with around 77% found just once. Overall study results and limits: Association with HLA alleles at 0.05 false discovery rate was found for roughly 17,000 TCR beta sequences in a later analysis. Most TCR sequences were rare, but some public TCRs occurred in many donors.

Sequencing used PBMCs. The source is a man aged 35-49 years in good health and CMV-seronegative. V gene TRBV2 combines with J gene TRBJ1-1, with D uncertain. CDR3: CASRASGERAEAFF. CDR3 in DNA: TGTGCCAGCAGAGCGTCCGGGGAGAGGGCTGAAGCTTTCTTT.